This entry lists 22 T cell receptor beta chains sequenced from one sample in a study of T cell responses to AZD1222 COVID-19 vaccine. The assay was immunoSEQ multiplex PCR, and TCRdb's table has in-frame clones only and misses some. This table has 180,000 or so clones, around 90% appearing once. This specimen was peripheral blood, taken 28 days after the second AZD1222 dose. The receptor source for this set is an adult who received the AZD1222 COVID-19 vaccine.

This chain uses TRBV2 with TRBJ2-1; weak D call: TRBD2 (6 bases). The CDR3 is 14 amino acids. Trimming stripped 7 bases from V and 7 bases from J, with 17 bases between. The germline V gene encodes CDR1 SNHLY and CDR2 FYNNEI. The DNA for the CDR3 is TGTGCCAGCACCCAGCACTCGGGGGAGAATGAGCAGTTCTTC. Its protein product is CASTQHSGENEQFF.

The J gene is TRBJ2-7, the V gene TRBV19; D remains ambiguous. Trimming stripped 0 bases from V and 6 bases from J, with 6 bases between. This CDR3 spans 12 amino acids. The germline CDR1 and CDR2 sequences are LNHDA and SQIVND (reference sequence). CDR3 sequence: CASSIEGREQYF. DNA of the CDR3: TGTGCCAGTAGTATAGAAGGACGCGAGCAGTACTTC.

Here the CDR3 reads CAWSVSGRASGGELFF. CDR3 bases: TGTGCCTGGAGTGTAAGCGGGAGGGCCTCGGGCGGGGAGCTGTTTTTT. The chain combines TRBV30 with TRBJ2-2, with 10 positions matching TRBD2. J gave up 7 bases and V 0 bases, and 8 bases lay outside the gene matches. CDR3 length: 16 residues. Germline values: CDR1 GTSNPN, CDR2 SVGIG (reference sequence).

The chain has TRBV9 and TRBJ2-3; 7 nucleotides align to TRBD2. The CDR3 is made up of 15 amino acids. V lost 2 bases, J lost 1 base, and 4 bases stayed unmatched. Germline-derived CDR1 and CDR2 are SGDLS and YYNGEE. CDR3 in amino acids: CASSVGGRGTDTQYF. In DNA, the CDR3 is TGTGCCAGCAGCGTCGGCGGGAGAGGCACAGATACGCAGTATTTT.

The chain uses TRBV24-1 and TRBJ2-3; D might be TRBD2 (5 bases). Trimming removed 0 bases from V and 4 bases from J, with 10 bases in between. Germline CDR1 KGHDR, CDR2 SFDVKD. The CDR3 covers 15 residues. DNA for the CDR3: TGTGCCACCAGTGATTTGTACCGGGATTCAGATACGCAGTATTTT. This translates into CATSDLYRDSDTQYF.

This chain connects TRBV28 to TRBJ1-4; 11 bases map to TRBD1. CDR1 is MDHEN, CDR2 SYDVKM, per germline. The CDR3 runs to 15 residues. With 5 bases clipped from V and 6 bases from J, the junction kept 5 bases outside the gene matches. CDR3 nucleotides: TGTGCCAGCAGTGCCGGGACAGGGGGGGATGAAAAACTGTTTTTT. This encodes CASSAGTGGDEKLFF. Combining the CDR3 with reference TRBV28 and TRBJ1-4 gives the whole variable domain DVKVTQSSRYLVKRTGEKVFLECVQDMDHENMFWYRQDPGLGLRLIYFSYDVKMKEKGDIPEGYSVSREKKERFSLILESASTNQTSMYLCASSAGTGGDEKLFFGSGTQLSVL.

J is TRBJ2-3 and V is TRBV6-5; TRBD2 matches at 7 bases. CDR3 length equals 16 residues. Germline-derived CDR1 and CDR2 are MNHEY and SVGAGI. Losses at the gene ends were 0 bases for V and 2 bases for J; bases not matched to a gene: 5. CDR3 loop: CASSYSGGGATDTQYF. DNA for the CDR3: TGTGCCAGCAGTTACTCCGGGGGAGGGGCCACAGATACGCAGTATTTT.

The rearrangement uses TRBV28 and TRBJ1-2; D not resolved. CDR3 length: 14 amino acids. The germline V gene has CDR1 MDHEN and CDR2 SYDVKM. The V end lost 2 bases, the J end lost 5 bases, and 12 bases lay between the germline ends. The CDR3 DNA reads TGTGCCAGCAGTTTAGGCATTAGCAAGTATGGCTACACCTTC. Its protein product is CASSLGISKYGYTF.

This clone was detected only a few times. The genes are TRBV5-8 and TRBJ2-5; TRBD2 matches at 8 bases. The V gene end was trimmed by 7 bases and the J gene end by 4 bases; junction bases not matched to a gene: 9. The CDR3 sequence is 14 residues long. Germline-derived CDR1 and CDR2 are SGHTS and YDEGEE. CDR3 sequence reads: CASHPGTSRETQYF. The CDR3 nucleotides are TGTGCCAGCCACCCCGGGACTAGTAGAGAGACCCAGTACTTC. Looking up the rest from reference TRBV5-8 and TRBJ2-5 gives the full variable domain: EAGVTQSPTHLIKTRGQQATLRCSPISGHTSVYWYQQALGLGLQFLLWYDEGEERNRGNFPPRFSGRQFPNYSSELNVNALELEDSALYLCASHPGTSRETQYFGPGTRLLVL.

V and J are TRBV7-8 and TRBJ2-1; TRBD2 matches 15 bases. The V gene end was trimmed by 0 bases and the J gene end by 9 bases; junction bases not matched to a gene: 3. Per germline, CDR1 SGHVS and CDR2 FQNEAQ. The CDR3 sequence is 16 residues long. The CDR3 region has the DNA TGTGCCAGCAGCTTAGCGGGACTAGCGGGAGGATTTGAGCAGTTCTTC. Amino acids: CASSLAGLAGGFEQFF.

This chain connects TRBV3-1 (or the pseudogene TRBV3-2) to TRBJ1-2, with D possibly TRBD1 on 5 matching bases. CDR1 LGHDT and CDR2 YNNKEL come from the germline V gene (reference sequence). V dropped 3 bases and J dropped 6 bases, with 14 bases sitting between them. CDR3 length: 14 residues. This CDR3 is CASSHLTGQDGYTF. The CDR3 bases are TGTGCCAGCAGCCACCTAACGGGGCAGGATGGCTACACCTTC.

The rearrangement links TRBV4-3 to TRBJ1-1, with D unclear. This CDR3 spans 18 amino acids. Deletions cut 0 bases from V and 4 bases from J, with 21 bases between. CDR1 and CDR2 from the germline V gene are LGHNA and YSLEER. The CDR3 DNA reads TGCGCCAGCAGCCAAGATGTGATAAGACTTGGGATAGGCACTGAAGCTTTCTTT. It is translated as CASSQDVIRLGIGTEAFF.

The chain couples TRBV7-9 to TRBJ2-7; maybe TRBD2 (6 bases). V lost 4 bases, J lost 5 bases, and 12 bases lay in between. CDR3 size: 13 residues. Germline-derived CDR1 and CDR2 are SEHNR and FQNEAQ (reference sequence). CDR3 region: CASSSGGGNEQYF. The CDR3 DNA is TGTGCCAGCAGCTCCGGCGGAGGGAACGAGCAGTACTTC.

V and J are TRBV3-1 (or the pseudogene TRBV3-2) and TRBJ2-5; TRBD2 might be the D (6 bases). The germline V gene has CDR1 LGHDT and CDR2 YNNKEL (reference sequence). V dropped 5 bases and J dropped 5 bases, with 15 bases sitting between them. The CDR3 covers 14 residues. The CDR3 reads CASSTSGLGETQYF. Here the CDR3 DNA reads TGTGCCAGCAGCACCAGCGGGCTCGGGGAGACCCAGTACTTC.

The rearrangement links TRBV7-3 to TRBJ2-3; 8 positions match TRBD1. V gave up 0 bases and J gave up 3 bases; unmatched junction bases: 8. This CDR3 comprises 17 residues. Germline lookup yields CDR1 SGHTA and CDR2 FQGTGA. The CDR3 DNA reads TGTGCCAGCAGCTTAACGCGAGACAGGGGTCGGACAGATACGCAGTATTTT. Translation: CASSLTRDRGRTDTQYF.

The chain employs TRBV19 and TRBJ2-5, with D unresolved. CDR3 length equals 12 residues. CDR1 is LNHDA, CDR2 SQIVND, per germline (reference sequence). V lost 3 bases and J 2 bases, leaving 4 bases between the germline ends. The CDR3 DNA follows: TGTGCCAGTAGTATGCAACAAGAGACCCAGTACTTC. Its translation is CASSMQQETQYF.

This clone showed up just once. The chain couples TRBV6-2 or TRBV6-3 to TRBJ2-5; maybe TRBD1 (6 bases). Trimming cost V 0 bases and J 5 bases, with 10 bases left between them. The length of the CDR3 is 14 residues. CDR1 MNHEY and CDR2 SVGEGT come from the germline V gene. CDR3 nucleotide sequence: TGTGCCAGCAGTTACTCGGGACAAGCGGAGACCCAGTACTTC. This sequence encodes CASSYSGQAETQYF.

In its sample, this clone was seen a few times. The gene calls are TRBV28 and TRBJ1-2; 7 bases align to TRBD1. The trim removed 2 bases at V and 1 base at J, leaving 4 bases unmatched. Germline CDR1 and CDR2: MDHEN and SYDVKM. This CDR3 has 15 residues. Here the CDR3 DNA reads TGTGCCAGCAGTTTAGGGACAGAGCGTAACTATGGCTACACCTTC. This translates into CASSLGTERNYGYTF.

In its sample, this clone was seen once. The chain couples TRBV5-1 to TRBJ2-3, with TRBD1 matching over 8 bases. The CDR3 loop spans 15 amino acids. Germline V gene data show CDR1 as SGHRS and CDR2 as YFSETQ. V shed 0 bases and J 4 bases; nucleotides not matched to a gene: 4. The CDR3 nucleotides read TGCGCCAGCAGCTTGGGACAGGGGTGGGCAGATACGCAGTATTTT. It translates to CASSLGQGWADTQYF.

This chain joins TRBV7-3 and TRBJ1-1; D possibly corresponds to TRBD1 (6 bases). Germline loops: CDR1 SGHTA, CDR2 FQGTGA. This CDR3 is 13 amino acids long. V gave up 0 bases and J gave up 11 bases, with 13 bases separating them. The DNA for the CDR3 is TGTGCCAGCAGCTTAACGTTACAGGGCACGGCTTTCTTT. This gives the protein CASSLTLQGTAFF.

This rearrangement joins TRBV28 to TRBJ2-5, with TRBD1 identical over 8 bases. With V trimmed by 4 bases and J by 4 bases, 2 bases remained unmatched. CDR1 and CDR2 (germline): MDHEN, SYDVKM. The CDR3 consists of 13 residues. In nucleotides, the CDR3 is TGTGCCAGCAGTTCAGGGGGCGCAGAGACCCAGTACTTC. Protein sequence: CASSSGGAETQYF.

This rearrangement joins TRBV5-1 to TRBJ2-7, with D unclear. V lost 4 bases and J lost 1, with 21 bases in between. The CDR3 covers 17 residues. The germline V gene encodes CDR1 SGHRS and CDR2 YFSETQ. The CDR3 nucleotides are TGCGCCAGCAGCGTTAGAAGTGCGGCAGTCACGTCCTACGAGCAGTACTTC. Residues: CASSVRSAAVTSYEQYF.